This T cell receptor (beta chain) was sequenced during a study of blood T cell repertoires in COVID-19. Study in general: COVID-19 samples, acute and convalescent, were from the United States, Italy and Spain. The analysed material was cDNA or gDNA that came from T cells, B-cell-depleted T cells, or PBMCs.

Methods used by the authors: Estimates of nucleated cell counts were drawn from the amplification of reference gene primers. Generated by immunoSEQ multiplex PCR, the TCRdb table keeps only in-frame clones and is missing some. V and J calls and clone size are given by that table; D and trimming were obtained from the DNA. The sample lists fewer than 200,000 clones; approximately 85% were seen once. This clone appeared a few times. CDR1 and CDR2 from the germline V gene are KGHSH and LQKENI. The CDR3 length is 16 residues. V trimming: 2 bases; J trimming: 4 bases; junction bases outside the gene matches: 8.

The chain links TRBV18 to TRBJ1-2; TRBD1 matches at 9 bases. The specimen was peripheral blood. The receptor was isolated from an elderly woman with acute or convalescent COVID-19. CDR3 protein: CASSPAGTGYIYGYTF. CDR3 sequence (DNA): TGTGCCAGCTCACCAGCCGGGACAGGGTACATCTATGGCTACACCTTC.